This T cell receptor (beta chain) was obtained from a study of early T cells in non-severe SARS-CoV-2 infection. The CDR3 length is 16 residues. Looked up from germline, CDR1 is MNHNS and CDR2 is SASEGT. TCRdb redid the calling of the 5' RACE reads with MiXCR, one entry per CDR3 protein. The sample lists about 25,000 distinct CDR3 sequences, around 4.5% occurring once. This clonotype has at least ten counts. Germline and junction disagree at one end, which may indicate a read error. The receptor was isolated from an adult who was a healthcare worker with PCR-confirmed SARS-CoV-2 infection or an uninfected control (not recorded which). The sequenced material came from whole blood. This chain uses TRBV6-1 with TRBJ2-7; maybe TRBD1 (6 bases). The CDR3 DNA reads TGTGCCGGCAGTTACACGCTCCGGGACACCTCCTACGAGCAGTACTTC. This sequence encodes CAGSYTLRDTSYEQYF.